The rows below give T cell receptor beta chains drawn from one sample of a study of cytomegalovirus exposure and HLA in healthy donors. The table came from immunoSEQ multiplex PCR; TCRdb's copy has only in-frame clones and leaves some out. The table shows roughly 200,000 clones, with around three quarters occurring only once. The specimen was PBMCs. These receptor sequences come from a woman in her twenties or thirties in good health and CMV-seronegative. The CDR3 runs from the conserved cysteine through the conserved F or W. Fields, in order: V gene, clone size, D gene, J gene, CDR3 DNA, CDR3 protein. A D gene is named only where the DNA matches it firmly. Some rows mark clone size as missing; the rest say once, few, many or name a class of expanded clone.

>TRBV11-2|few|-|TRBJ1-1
TGTGCCAGCAGCTTAGGAGAGTTTGAAGCTTTCTTT
CASSLGEFEAFF
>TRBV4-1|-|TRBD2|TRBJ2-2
TGCGCCAGCAGCCCCCAGCGGGAGGTTAACCCCGGGGAGCTGTTTTTT
CASSPQREVNPGELFF
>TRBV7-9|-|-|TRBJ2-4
TGTGCCAGCAGCTTCTCGGGGTCCCGGACTAACTCCAAAAACATTCAGTACTTC
CASSFSGSRTNSKNIQYF
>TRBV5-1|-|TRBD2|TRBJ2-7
TGCGCCAGCAGCTCCGGACTAGCGGGAGGGTACTCCTACGAGCAGTACTTC
CASSSGLAGGYSYEQYF
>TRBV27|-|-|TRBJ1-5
TGTGCCAGCAGTTTAATATCGGACATTGTGTATAGCAATCAGCCCCAGCATTTT
CASSLISDIVYSNQPQHF
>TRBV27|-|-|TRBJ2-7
TGTGCCAGCAGTTTATTTTGGCACGCGGACTACGAGCAGTACTTC
CASSLFWHADYEQYF
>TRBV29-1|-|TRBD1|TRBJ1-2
TGCAGCGTTGATCTTATCGGACAGGGAAACTATGGCTACACCTTC
CSVDLIGQGNYGYTF
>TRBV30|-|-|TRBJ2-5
TGTGCCTGGCTGTCGGGGGTGACGGAGCAGTACTTC
CAWLSGVTEQYF
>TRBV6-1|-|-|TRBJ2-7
TGTGCCAGCGCGGGTTACTACGAGCAGTACTTC
CASAGYYEQYF
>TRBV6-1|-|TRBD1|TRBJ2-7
TGTGCCAGCAGTGAAGTCTCCCAGGGGGCCCTCTCCGAGCAGTACTTC
CASSEVSQGALSEQYF
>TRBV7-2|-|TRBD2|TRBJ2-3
TGTGCCAGCAGCTTAACAACTAGCGGGAGCACAGATACGCAGTATTTT
CASSLTTSGSTDTQYF
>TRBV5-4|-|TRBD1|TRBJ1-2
TGTGCCAGCAGCCGCGGGACAGGGGGCCGGGACTATGGCTACACCTTC
CASSRGTGGRDYGYTF
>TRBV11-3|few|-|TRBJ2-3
TGTGCCAGCAGCTCCGGAGATACGCAGTATTTT
CASSSGDTQYF
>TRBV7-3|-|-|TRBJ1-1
TGTGCCAGCAGCTCAGGAAGTGTGGGCACTGAAGCTTTCTTT
CASSSGSVGTEAFF
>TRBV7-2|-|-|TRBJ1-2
TGTGCCAGCAGCCCGACAGGAAACTATGGCTACACCTTC
CASSPTGNYGYTF
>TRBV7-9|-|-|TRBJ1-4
TGTGCCAGCAGCTTGCCCGGCACAGGGGAAAAACTGTTTTTT
CASSLPGTGEKLFF
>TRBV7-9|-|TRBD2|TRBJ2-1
TGTGCCAGCAGCTTAGTGAGCGGGAGGGCCAATGAGCAGTTCTTC
CASSLVSGRANEQFF
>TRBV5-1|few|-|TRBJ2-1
TGCGCCAGCAGCTTAGCGCCACTCATTTTCAATGAGCAGTTCTTC
CASSLAPLIFNEQFF
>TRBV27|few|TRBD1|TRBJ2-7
TGTGCCAGCAACAGCGGGACAGGGAGCTCCTACGAGCAGTACTTC
CASNSGTGSSYEQYF
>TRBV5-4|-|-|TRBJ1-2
TGTGCCAGCAGCTTGGCAGGATACGGTGGCTACACCTTC
CASSLAGYGGYTF
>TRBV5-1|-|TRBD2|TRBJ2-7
TGCGCCAGCAGCCCGAGCGGGGTCTCCTACGAGCAGTACTTC
CASSPSGVSYEQYF
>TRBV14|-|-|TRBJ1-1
TGTGCCAGCGGCCAAGGGCTGAACACTGAAGCTTTCTTT
CASGQGLNTEAFF
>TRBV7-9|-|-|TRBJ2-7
TGTGCCAGCAGCTCCTCGGGACAAAGGTACTTC
CASSSSGQRYF
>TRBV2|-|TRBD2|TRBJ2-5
TGTGCCAGCAGTGAAACGGGAGGGAGCGAAGAGACCCAGTACTTC
CASSETGGSEETQYF
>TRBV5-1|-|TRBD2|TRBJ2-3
TGCGCCAGCAGCTTGGCCCATGGAGCGGGAGTGTCAGATACGCAGTATTTT
CASSLAHGAGVSDTQYF
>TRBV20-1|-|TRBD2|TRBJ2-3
TGCAGTGCGCCGGGACTAGGGATCAGGTTT
CSAPGLGIRF
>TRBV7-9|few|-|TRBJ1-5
TGTGCCAGCAGCTGGGGCAGCAATCAGCCCCAGCATTTT
CASSWGSNQPQHF
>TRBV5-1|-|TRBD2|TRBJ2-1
TGCGCCAGCACCAGGATGGGACTAGAATCCTACAATGAGCAGTTCTTC
CASTRMGLESYNEQFF
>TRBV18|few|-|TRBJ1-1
TGTGCCAGCCGAACGGGGAGGGGCGGCACTGAAGCTTTCTTT
CASRTGRGGTEAFF
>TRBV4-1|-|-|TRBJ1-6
TGCGCCAGCAGCCAAGCGCCCCTCGGGATTTATAATTCACCCCTCCACTTT
CASSQAPLGIYNSPLHF
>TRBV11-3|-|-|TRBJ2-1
TGTGCCAGCAGTTCCAGCGTTTACAATGAGCAGTTCTTC
CASSSSVYNEQFF
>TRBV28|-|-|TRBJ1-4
TGTGCCAGCAGTTCCCCCGGGGCAACTAATGAAAAACTGTTTTTT
CASSSPGATNEKLFF
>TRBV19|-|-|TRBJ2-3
TGTGCCAGTAGTACCCGGACTCGACGTCCCACAGATACGCAGTATTTT
CASSTRTRRPTDTQYF
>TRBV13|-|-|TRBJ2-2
TGTGCCAGCAGCTTACTCAGGGGAGGGGCCGGGGAGCTGTTTTTT
CASSLLRGGAGELFF
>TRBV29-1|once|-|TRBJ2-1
TGCAGCGTTGAAGACTGGGGGGACAGCTCCTACAATGAGCAGTTCTTC
CSVEDWGDSSYNEQFF
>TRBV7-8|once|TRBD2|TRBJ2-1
TGTGCCAGCAGCCGAGCGGGGAGCTCCTACAATGAGCAGTTCTTC
CASSRAGSSYNEQFF
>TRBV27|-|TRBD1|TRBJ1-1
TGTGCCAGCAGTCCCGGGAGGACAGGGTGGACTGAAGCTTTCTTT
CASSPGRTGWTEAFF
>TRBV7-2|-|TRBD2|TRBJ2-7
TGTGCCAGCAGCTTAGCCCCGCGGGAGGGCTACGAGCAGTACTTC
CASSLAPREGYEQYF
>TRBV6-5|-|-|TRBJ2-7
TGTGCCAGCAGTTACTATCGCAAGTCCTCCTACGAGCAGTACTTC
CASSYYRKSSYEQYF
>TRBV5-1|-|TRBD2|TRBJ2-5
TGCGCCAGCAGAAACGGGGGGGAGACCCAGTACTTC
CASRNGGETQYF
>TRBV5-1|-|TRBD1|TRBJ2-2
TGCGCCAGCAGCAGGGACAGGGGAACCGGGGAGCTGTTTTTT
CASSRDRGTGELFF
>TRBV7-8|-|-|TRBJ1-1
TGTGCCAGCAGCTCGACGGGGGGGCAGAACACTGAAGCTTTCTTT
CASSSTGGQNTEAFF
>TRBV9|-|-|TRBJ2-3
TGTGCCAGCAGAAGAAGGGACAATTTGGCAGATACGCAGTATTTT
CASRRRDNLADTQYF
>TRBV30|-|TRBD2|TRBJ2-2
TGTGCCTGGACTAGCGGGAGGAACACCGGGGAGCTGTTTTTT
CAWTSGRNTGELFF
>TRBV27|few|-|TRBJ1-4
TGTGCCAGCAGTGGGAGTTTTAGTGAAAAACTGTTTTTT
CASSGSFSEKLFF
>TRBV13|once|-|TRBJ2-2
TGTGCCAGCAGCTTAGGGGAGGGCCTCGGCGGGGAGCTGTTTTTT
CASSLGEGLGGELFF
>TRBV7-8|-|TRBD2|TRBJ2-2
TGTGCCAGCAGCTTAGCGCGACCGGGACTAGCGGGAGCCGGCACCGGGGAGCTGTTTTTT
CASSLARPGLAGAGTGELFF
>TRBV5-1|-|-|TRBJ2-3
TGCGCCAGCAGCTTGGGACAGTCGGGAGATACGCAGTATTTT
CASSLGQSGDTQYF
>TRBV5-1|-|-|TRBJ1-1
TGCGCCAGCAGCTTCTTAGGGACTATGAACACTGAAGCTTTCTTT
CASSFLGTMNTEAFF
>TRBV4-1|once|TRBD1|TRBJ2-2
TGCGCCAGCAGCCCATACGTCAGGGGGCCCCCAAGTACCGGGGAGCTGTTTTTT
CASSPYVRGPPSTGELFF
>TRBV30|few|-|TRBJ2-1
TGTGCCTGGAGTGTATCGAGTCTCTACGATGAGCAGTTCTTC
CAWSVSSLYDEQFF